This TCR beta chain stems from a study of blood T cells in healthy people across ages. Study-wide results and caveats: Per million T cells, TCR beta diversity dropped about linearly as age rose. More naive CD4+ cells and higher diversity marked long-lived donors relative to aged donors.

Looked up from germline, CDR1 is DFQATT and CDR2 is SNEGSKA (reference sequence). Losses at the gene ends were 7 bases for V and 4 bases for J; bases not matched to a gene: 15. The CDR3 consists of 16 residues. Caucasian, healthy and from Russia, the donors were aged between about 6 and 90. The use of a sample-barcoded 5' primer and a J-beta primer mix characterized a second PCR of roughly 6 to 12 cycles. Each of the samples gave a minimum of 2.5 million paired-end reads that contained CDR3. From the 5' RACE reads, TCRdb called clonotypes with MiXCR, one entry per CDR3 protein. The sample includes about 640,000 distinct CDR3 sequences, about 30% of them seen just once. With regard to this clonotype: Its target is unknown.

This chain uses TRBV20-1 with TRBJ2-3, with 9 nucleotides matching TRBD2. This clonotype was obtained from a woman older than 75 in good health. Sequences were obtained from blood. CDR3 coding DNA: TGCAGTGTTATCCCCGGGGGCGGGGGGGTTTCAGATACGCAGTATTTT. Its protein is CSVIPGGGGVSDTQYF.